This is a list of T cell receptor beta chains from one sample in a study of T-cell reconstitution after alpha-beta-depleted transplantation in children. TCRdb reprocessed the PCR reads with MiXCR, giving one entry per CDR3 protein. The sample includes about 410,000 distinct CDR3 sequences, 20% seen only once; the top ten take less than 4.5%. Sequencing used PBMCs from the stem cell graft donor, obtained from the stem cell graft. The receptors originated from a human donor who donated a stem cell graft to a child with acute myeloid leukemia. CDR3s include the opening cysteine and the closing phenylalanine or tryptophan. A D gene is named only where the DNA matches it firmly. Size is omitted from some rows. Given values are once, few, many or a class for expanded clones.

V	D	size	J	CDR3	DNA
TRBV7-9	-	-	TRBJ2-5	CASSRKTGIRETQYF	TGTGCCAGCAGCAGAAAAACAGGGATCAGGGAGACCCAGTACTTC
TRBV6-1	TRBD2	-	TRBJ2-5	CASSPGLVRQETQYF	TGTGCCAGCAGTCCCGGACTAGTTCGTCAAGAGACCCAGTACTTC
TRBV5-1	-	few	TRBJ2-7	CASSSDGQIYEQYF	TGCGCCAGCAGCTCGGATGGACAGATCTACGAGCAGTACTTC
TRBV12-3/TRBV12-4	-	many	TRBJ2-2	CASSLLRTGELFF	TGTGCCAGCAGTCTATTAAGGACCGGGGAGCTGTTTTTT
TRBV7-3	-	-	TRBJ2-2	CASSLKPSSGPTTGELFF	TGTGCCAGCAGCTTAAAGCCGAGTAGTGGCCCGACCACCGGGGAGCTGTTTTTT
TRBV12-3/TRBV12-4	TRBD2	-	TRBJ2-7	CASSPSTSGAYEQYF	TGTGCCAGCAGCCCCTCTACTAGCGGCGCCTACGAGCAGTACTTC
TRBV20-1	TRBD2	many	TRBJ2-3	CSARDWGGPTDTQYF	TGCAGTGCTAGAGATTGGGGGGGACCCACAGATACGCAGTATTTT
TRBV7-2	-	many	TRBJ2-7	CASSLEQGIYEQYF	TGTGCCAGCAGCTTAGAACAGGGTATCTACGAGCAGTACTTC
TRBV6-1	TRBD2	many	TRBJ2-1	CASSSRTLATSYNEQFF	TGTGCCAGCAGCTCGAGGACACTAGCGACCTCCTACAATGAGCAGTTCTTC
TRBV7-6	TRBD1	many	TRBJ2-5	CASSLTGTGETQYF	TGTGCCAGCAGCCTAACCGGGACAGGGGAGACCCAGTACTTC
TRBV6-5	TRBD2	many	TRBJ2-5	CASSYSRTSGGQETQYF	TGTGCCAGCAGTTACTCTAGGACTAGCGGGGGACAAGAGACCCAGTACTTC
TRBV10-2	-	many	TRBJ1-1	CASTGVTEAFF	TGCGCCAGCACGGGGGTCACTGAAGCTTTCTTT
TRBV28	TRBD1	-	TRBJ2-1	CASSFGTGTNEQFF	TGTGCCAGCAGTTTTGGGACAGGGACCAATGAGCAGTTCTTC
TRBV20-1	TRBD2	many	TRBJ2-1	CSARGLWAGENEQFF	TGCAGTGCTAGAGGACTTTGGGCGGGGGAGAATGAGCAGTTCTTC
TRBV28	-	-	TRBJ2-2	CASSPHSNTGELFF	TGTGCCAGCAGTCCCCACTCGAACACCGGGGAGCTGTTTTTT
TRBV20-1	-	few	TRBJ1-5	CSARGQYNQPQHF	TGCAGTGCTAGAGGGCAATACAATCAGCCCCAGCATTTT
TRBV4-3	-	-	TRBJ2-1	CASSQVFWGDEQFF	TGCGCCAGCAGCCAAGTATTCTGGGGAGATGAGCAGTTCTTC
TRBV6-2/TRBV6-3	-	-	TRBJ2-1	CASSWTDTYNEQFF	TGTGCCAGCAGTTGGACTGACACCTACAATGAGCAGTTCTTC
TRBV12-3/TRBV12-4	-	few	TRBJ1-4	CASRRSGVNEKLFF	TGTGCCAGCAGACGGAGTGGGGTAAATGAAAAACTGTTTTTT
TRBV30	-	few	TRBJ2-1	CAWSVEDKYNEQFF	TGTGCCTGGAGTGTGGAGGACAAGTACAATGAGCAGTTCTTC
TRBV10-3	-	many	TRBJ2-3	CAISVHLPDTQYF	TGTGCCATCTCTGTCCACCTTCCCGATACGCAGTATTTT
TRBV7-9	-	few	TRBJ2-7	CASIPGGLGEQYF	TGTGCCAGCATCCCAGGAGGGCTTGGCGAGCAGTACTTC
TRBV12-3/TRBV12-4	TRBD2	many	TRBJ2-7	CASSLGLAGRYEQYF	TGTGCCAGCAGCCTGGGACTAGCGGGAAGGTACGAGCAGTACTTC
TRBV20-1	-	-	TRBJ1-5	CSASFGGVEPQHF	TGCAGTGCTAGCTTCGGGGGAGTGGAGCCCCAGCATTTT